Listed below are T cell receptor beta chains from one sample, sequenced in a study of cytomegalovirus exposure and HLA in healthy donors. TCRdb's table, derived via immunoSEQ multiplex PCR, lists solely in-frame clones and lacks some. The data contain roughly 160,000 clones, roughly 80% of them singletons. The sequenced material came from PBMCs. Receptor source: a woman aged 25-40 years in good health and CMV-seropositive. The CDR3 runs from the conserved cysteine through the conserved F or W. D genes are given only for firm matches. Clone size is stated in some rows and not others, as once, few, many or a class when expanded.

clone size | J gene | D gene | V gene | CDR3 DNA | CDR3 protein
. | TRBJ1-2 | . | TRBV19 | TGTGCCAGTAGTACCGCGGGGGCTGGGATAAGCTACACCTTC | CASSTAGAGISYTF
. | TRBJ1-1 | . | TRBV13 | TGTGCCAGCAGTCCTCGGCGGGGCGCGAGAGCTTTCTTT | CASSPRRGARAFF
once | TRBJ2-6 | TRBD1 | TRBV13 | TGTGCCAGCGGGACAGGAAACTCTGGGGCCAACGTCCTGACTTTC | CASGTGNSGANVLTF
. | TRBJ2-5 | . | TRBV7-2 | TGTGCCAGCAGCTTAGATGTGCGGAAGACCCAGTACTTC | CASSLDVRKTQYF
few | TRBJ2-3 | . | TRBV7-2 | TGTGCCAGCAGCCCCGGAGACAGGATGGTTATAGGGACAGATACGCAGTATTTT | CASSPGDRMVIGTDTQYF
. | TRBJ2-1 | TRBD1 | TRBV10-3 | TGTGCCATCATGGGACAGGGACGAGACAATGAGCAGTTCTTC | CAIMGQGRDNEQFF
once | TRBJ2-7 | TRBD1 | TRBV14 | TGTGCCAGCAGCCCCCAGAGAGGACAGGGGCGAAACGAGCAGTACTTC | CASSPQRGQGRNEQYF
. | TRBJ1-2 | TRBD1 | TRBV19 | TGTGCCAGTAGTAGGGACAGGGGTTCTGGCTACACCTTC | CASSRDRGSGYTF
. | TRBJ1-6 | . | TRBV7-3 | TGTGCCAGCAGCTTAAGTCCCGAGGGTAATTCACCCCTCCACTTT | CASSLSPEGNSPLHF
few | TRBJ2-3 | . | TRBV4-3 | TGCGCCAGCAGCCAAGATATCGGCACAGATACGCAGTATTTT | CASSQDIGTDTQYF
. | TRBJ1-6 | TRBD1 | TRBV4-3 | TGCGCCAGCAGTCAAACGGGGACAGGGGGATTTTATTCACCCCTCCACTTT | CASSQTGTGGFYSPLHF
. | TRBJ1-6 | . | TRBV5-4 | TGTGCCAGCAGCTCACAGGGTTGGAATTCACCCCTCCACTTT | CASSSQGWNSPLHF
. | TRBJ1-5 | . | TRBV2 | TGTGCCAGCAGTAAAGGGGGGCATCCTACGCAGCCCCAGCATTTT | CASSKGGHPTQPQHF
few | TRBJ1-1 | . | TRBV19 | TGTGCCAGTAGTATTGGCCCCGAAGCTTTCTTT | CASSIGPEAFF
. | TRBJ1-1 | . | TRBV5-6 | TGTGCCAGCAGCTTAGGCAACAGAGCTTTCTTT | CASSLGNRAFF
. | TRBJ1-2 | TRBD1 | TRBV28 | TGTGCCAGCAGGTATCCAGGGGGTGGCTACACCTTC | CASRYPGGGYTF